These 14 T cell receptor beta chains share one sample of origin, sequenced in a study of T-cell reconstitution after alpha-beta-depleted transplantation in children. Unique molecular identifiers were incorporated during preparation of the TCRbeta library. Each CDR3 protein is one row after TCRdb ran MiXCR on the PCR reads. The sample yields about 400,000 distinct CDR3 sequences, roughly 20% seen once. Here the sequenced sample was PBMCs from the stem cell graft donor, taken from the stem cell graft. The receptor set was obtained from a human donor who donated a stem cell graft to a child with acute myeloid leukemia.

This clonotype was seen at least ten times. This rearrangement joins TRBV5-6 to TRBJ2-1; possibly TRBD1 for D (6 bases). This CDR3 spans 12 amino acids. Trimming took 1 base from V and 12 from J, leaving 11 bases between them. CDR1 and CDR2 (germline): SGHDT, YYEEEE. The CDR3 is CASSLSGARQFF. DNA for the CDR3: TGTGCCAGCAGCTTGTCAGGGGCGCGGCAGTTCTTC.

This clonotype occurred many times. The V and J genes are TRBV6-1 and TRBJ1-3; tentative D call: TRBD1 (6 bases). Germline CDR1 and CDR2: MNHNS and SASEGT. V was shortened by 6 bases and J by 2 bases, with 11 bases between the two germline ends. The CDR3 is made up of 14 amino acids. The chain's CDR3 is CASSGGTPGNTIYF. As DNA, the CDR3 is TGTGCCAGCAGCGGCGGGACACCTGGAAACACCATATATTTT.

About this clonotype: Since no conserved phenylalanine or tryptophan closes the CDR3, a read error is the likely cause. The V call is TRBV10-2, the J call TRBJ2-3, with TRBD2 matching 7 bases. Germline CDR1 reads WSHSY; CDR2 reads SAAADI. The junction had 16 bases not matched to a gene; V was cut back by 7 bases and J by 3 bases. The CDR3 is made up of 17 amino acids. This CDR3 is CASKGRRGEGETDTQYS. The CDR3 nucleotides are TGCGCCAGCAAGGGTCGGCGAGGGGAGGGCGAAACAGATACGCAGTATTCT.

This clonotype was observed many times. V gene TRBV20-1 combines with J gene TRBJ2-1; 14 bases match TRBD2. V trimming: 5 bases; J trimming: 2 bases; junction bases outside the gene matches: 8. The CDR3 extends over 17 amino acids. The germline V gene encodes CDR1 DFQATT and CDR2 SNEGSKA (reference sequence). CDR3 in amino acids: CSAWGGTSGRTYNEQFF. In nucleotides, the CDR3 is TGCAGTGCTTGGGGGGGGACTAGCGGGAGAACCTACAATGAGCAGTTCTTC.

The chain recombines TRBV4-3 with TRBJ2-7; D gene uncertain. Trimming cost V 1 base and J 2 bases, with 12 bases left between them. Looked up from germline, CDR1 is LGHNA and CDR2 is YSLEER. The CDR3 runs 15 residues. CDR3 DNA: TGCGCCAGCAGCCAAGTGGCAGGATGGGCCTACGAGCAGTACTTC. Protein product: CASSQVAGWAYEQYF.

This clonotype was counted between two and nine times. The chain uses TRBV25-1 and TRBJ2-7; 8 positions agree with TRBD1. Per germline, CDR1 MGHDK and CDR2 SYGVNS. The CDR3 spans 16 residues. J lost 6 bases, V lost 2 bases, and 12 bases had no gene match. The CDR3 protein is CASSERLGQGASEQYF. In nucleotides, the CDR3 is TGTGCCAGCAGTGAAAGGTTGGGGCAGGGGGCCTCCGAGCAGTACTTC.

This clonotype was found many times. This chain connects TRBV7-2 to TRBJ2-1, with D hard to call. Per the germline V gene, CDR1 is SGHTA and CDR2 is FQGNSA. This CDR3 contains 14 residues. V lost 6 bases to trimming and J lost 4 bases, with 13 bases between them. CDR3 in DNA: TGTGCCAGCAGACCCCGGCTGGGTTACAATGAGCAGTTCTTC. Its translation is CASRPRLGYNEQFF.

In its sample, this clonotype was seen many times. The chain has TRBV20-1 and TRBJ1-2; D gene uncertain. Trimming removed 3 bases from V and 2 bases from J, with 7 bases in between. The CDR3 is 12 residues long. Germline V gene sequence: CDR1 DFQATT, CDR2 SNEGSKA (reference sequence). This CDR3 is CSARGQNYGYTF. The CDR3 DNA is TGCAGTGCTAGGGGTCAGAACTATGGCTACACCTTC.

The table lists this clonotype with a few counts. The rearrangement joins TRBV6-5 to TRBJ2-7; D may be TRBD2 (6 bases). The length of the CDR3 is 13 residues. The V gene lost 2 bases and the J gene lost 3 bases, with 8 bases spanning the gap. Germline V gene data show CDR1 as MNHEY and CDR2 as SVGAGI. CDR3 loop: CASSYRGLYEQYF. The CDR3 DNA reads TGTGCCAGCAGTTACCGGGGACTCTACGAGCAGTACTTC.

The CDR3 protein is CSVDGTSGRSLAYNEQFF. CDR3 DNA: TGCAGCGTTGATGGAACTAGCGGGAGATCTTTAGCCTACAATGAGCAGTTCTTC. This rearrangement joins TRBV29-1 to TRBJ2-1; 11 bases match TRBD2. The CDR3 is made up of 18 amino acids. CDR1 is SQVTM, CDR2 ANQGSEA, per germline. V lost 3 bases, J lost 2 bases, and 12 bases stayed unmatched.

This clonotype was detected a few times. The J gene is TRBJ2-1, the V gene TRBV11-2; 13 bases are shared with TRBD2. The CDR3 is 18 residues long. With 5 bases clipped from V and 0 bases from J, the junction kept 7 bases outside the gene matches. Germline CDR1 and CDR2: SGHAT and FQNNGV. In nucleotides, the CDR3 is TGTGCCAGCAGCAGTACCGGGACTAGCGGGGCCTCCTACAATGAGCAGTTCTTC. This codes for CASSSTGTSGASYNEQFF.

V and J are TRBV3-1 and TRBJ2-1; TRBD2 might be the D (6 bases). The CDR3 contains 16 residues. Trimming removed 0 bases at V and 7 bases at J, with 16 bases between. Germline CDR1 LGHDT, CDR2 YNNKEL (reference sequence). The CDR3 DNA reads TGTGCCAGCAGCCAAGATGGGGGGATTCGGGGGAATGAGCAGTTCTTC. As protein: CASSQDGGIRGNEQFF.

In this sample, this clonotype turned up a few times. The chain employs TRBV12-3 or TRBV12-4 and TRBJ1-5; weak D call: TRBD1 (6 bases). The CDR3 runs to 11 residues. The V and J ends lost 7 bases and 11 bases respectively, with 12 bases between them. CDR3 DNA sequence: TGTGCCAGCACCTATGAGGGGGCCCAGCATTTT. It specifies CASTYEGAQHF.

V and J are TRBV12-3 or TRBV12-4 and TRBJ2-7, with 8 nucleotides matching TRBD2. The CDR3 sequence is 14 residues long. Trimming cost V 2 bases and J 1 base; bases outside gene matches: 1. The chain's CDR3 is CASSLREGSYEQYF. The CDR3 DNA reads TGTGCCAGCAGTTTACGGGAGGGTTCCTACGAGCAGTACTTC.